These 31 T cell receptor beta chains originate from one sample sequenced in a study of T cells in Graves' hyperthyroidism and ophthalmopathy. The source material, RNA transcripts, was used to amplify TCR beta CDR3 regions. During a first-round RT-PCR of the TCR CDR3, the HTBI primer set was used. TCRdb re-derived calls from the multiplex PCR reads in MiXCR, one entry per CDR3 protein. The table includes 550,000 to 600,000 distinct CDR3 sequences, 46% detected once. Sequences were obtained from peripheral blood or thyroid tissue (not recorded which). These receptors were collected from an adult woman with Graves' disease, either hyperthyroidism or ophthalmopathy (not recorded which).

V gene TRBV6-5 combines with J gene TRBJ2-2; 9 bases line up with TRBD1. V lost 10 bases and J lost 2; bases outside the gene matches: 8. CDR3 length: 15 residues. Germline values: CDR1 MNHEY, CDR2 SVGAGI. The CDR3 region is CAITSDRGNTGELFF. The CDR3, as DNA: TGTGCCATCACCTCGGACAGGGGAAACACCGGGGAGCTGTTTTTT.

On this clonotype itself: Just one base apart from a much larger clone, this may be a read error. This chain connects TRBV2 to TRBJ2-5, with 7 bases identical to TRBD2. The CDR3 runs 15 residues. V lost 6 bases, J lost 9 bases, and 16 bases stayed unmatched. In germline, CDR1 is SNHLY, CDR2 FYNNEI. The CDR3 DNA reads TGTGCCAGCAGAACGACTAGCTCCCCTCAGGAGGCCCAGTACTTC. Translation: CASRTTSSPQEAQYF. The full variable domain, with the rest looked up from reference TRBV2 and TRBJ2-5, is EPEVTQTPSHQVTQMGQEVILRCVPISNHLYFYWYRQILGQKVEFLVSFYNNEISEKSEIFDDQFSVERPDGSNFTLKIRSTKLEDSAMYFCASRTTSSPQEAQYFGPGTRLLVL.

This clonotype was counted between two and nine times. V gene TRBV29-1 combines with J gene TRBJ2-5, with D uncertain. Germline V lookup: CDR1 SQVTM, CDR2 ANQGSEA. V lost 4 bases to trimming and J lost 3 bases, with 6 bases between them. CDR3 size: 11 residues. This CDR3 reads CSVVGKETQYF. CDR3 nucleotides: TGCAGCGTTGTCGGAAAAGAGACCCAGTACTTC. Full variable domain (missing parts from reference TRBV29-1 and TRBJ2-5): SAVISQKPSRDICQRGTSLTIQCQVDSQVTMMFWYRQQPGQSLTLIATANQGSEATYESGFVIDKFPISRPNLTFSTLTVSNMSPEDSSIYLCSVVGKETQYFGPGTRLLVL.

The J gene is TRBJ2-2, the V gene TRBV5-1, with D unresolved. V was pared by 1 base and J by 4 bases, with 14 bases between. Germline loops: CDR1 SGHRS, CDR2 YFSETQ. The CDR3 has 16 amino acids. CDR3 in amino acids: CASSLWAMRFTGELFF. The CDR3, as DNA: TGCGCCAGCAGCTTGTGGGCCATGAGGTTCACCGGGGAGCTGTTTTTT.

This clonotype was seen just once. CDR3 amino acids: CASSDPRGATGVKEKLFF. CDR3 bases: TGTGCCAGCAGTGACCCGAGGGGGGCGACAGGGGTGAAGGAAAAACTGTTTTTT. The rearrangement joins TRBV2 to TRBJ1-4, with 8 bases matching TRBD1. Per the germline V gene, CDR1 is SNHLY and CDR2 is FYNNEI. The CDR3 is made up of 18 amino acids. The trim removed 3 bases at V and 8 bases at J, leaving 17 bases unmatched.

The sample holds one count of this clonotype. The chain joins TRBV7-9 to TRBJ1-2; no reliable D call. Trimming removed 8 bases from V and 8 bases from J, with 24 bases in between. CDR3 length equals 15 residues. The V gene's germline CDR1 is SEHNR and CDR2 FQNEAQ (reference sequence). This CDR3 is CASSGTGRVRWGYTF. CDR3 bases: TGTGCCAGCTCAGGCACTGGGCGGGTCCGCTGGGGCTACACCTTC.

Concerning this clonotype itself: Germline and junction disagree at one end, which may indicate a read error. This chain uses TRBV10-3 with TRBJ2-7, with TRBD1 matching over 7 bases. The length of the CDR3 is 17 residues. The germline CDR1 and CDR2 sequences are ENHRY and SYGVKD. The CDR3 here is CATSDSWDRKAPSEQYF. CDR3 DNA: TGTGCCACCAGTGATTCATGGGACAGAAAAGCCCCTAGCGAGCAGTACTTC.

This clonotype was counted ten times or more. For the CDR3, the DNA is TGCGCCAGCAGCCAGCCAGGCAGGCGGGAAAAACTGTTTTTT. It codes for CASSQPGRREKLFF. The rearrangement uses TRBV4-1 and TRBJ1-4; D ambiguous. This CDR3 has 14 residues. The V and J ends lost 3 bases and 8 bases respectively, with 13 bases between them. Germline CDR1 is MGHRA and CDR2 is YSYEKL.

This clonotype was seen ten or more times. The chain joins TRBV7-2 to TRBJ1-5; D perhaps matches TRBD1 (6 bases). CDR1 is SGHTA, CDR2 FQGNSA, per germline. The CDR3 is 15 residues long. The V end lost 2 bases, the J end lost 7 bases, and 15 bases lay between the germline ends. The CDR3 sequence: CASSLTRGNWQPQHF. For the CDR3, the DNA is TGTGCCAGCAGCTTAACCAGGGGCAATTGGCAGCCCCAGCATTTT.

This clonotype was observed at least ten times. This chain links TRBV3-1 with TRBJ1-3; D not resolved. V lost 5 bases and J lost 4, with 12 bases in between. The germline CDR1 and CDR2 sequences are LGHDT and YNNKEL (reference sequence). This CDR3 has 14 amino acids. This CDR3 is CASSGGSGGNTIYF. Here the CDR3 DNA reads TGTGCCAGCAGCGGCGGGAGTGGGGGAAACACCATATATTTT. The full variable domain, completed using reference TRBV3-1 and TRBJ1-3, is DTAVSQTPKYLVTQMGNDKSIKCEQNLGHDTMYWYKQDSKKFLKIMFSYNNKELIINETVPNRFSPKSPDKAHLNLHINSLELGDSAVYFCASSGGSGGNTIYFGEGSWLTVV.

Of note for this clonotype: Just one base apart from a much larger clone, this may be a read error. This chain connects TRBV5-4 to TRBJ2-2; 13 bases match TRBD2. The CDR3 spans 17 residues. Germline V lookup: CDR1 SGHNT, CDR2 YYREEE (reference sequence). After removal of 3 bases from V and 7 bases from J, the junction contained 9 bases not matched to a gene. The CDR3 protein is CASSSELAGGRNGELFF. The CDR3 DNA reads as TGTGCCAGCAGCTCGGAACTAGCGGGAGGGAGAAACGGGGAGCTGTTTTTT.

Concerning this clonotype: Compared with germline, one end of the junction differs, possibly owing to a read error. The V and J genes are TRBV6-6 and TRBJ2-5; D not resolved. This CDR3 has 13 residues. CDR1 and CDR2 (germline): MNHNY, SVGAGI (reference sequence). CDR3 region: CASSDGPMETRYF. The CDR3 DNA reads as TGTGCCAGCAGTGACGGTCCGATGGAGACCCGGTACTTC.

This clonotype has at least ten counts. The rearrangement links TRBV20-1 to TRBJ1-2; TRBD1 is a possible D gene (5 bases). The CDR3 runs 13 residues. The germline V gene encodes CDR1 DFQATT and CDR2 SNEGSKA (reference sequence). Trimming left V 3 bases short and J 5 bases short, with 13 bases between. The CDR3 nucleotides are TGCAGTGCTAGGCGGCAGGGAGTTTATGGCTACACCTTC. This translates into CSARRQGVYGYTF.

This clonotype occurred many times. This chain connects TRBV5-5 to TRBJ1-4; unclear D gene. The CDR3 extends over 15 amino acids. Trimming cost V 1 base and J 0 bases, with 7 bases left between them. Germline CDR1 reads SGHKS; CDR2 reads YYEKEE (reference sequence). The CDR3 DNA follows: TGTGCCAGCAGCTTGTCGGCCACAACTAATGAAAAACTGTTTTTT. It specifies CASSLSATTNEKLFF.

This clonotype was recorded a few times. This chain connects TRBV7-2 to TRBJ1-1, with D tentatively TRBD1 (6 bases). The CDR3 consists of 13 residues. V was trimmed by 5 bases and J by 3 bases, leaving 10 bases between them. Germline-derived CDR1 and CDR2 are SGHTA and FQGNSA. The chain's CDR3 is CASSEQGYTEAFF. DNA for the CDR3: TGTGCCAGCAGCGAACAGGGCTACACTGAAGCTTTCTTT.

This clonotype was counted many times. The CDR3 DNA follows: TGTGCCAGCAGCTTTCTTGTGGGGGAAGGCTACACCTTC. Amino acid sequence: CASSFLVGEGYTF. The V and J genes are TRBV7-8 and TRBJ1-2; D possibly corresponds to TRBD1 (5 bases). The CDR3 totals 13 residues. V was cut by 3 bases and J by 8 bases, with 13 bases left in between. The germline V gene encodes CDR1 SGHVS and CDR2 FQNEAQ.

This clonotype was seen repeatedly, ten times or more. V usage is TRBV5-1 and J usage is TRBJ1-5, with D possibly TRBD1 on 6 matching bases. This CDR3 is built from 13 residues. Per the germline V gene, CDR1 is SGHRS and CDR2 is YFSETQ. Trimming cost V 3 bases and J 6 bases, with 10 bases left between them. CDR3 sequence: CASSWTAGQPQHF. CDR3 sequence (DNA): TGCGCCAGCAGCTGGACAGCAGGTCAGCCCCAGCATTTT.

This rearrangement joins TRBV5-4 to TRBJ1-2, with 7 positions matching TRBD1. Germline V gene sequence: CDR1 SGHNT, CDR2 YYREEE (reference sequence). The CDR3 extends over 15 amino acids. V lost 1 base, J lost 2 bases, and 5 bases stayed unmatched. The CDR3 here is CASSLTGDSNYGYTF. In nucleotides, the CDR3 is TGTGCCAGCAGCTTGACAGGGGATTCAAACTATGGCTACACCTTC. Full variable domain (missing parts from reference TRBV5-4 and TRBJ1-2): ETGVTQSPTHLIKTRGQQVTLRCSSQSGHNTVSWYQQALGQGPQFIFQYYREEENGRGNFPPRFSGLQFPNYSSELNVNALELDDSALYLCASSLTGDSNYGYTFGSGTRLTVV.

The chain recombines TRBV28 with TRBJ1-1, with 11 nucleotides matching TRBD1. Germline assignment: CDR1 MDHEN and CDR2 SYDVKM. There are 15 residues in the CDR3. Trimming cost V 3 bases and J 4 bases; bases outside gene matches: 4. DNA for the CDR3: TGTGCCAGCAGTTTTCCGGACAGGGGGCTCACTGAAGCTTTCTTT. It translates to CASSFPDRGLTEAFF.

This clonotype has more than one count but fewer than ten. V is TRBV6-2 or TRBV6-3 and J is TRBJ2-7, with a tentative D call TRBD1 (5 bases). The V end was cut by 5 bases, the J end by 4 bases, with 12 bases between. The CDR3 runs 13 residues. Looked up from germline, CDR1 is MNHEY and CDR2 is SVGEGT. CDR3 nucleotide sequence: TGTGCCAGCAGTACGCCACAGGTGTACGAGCAGTACTTC. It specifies CASSTPQVYEQYF.

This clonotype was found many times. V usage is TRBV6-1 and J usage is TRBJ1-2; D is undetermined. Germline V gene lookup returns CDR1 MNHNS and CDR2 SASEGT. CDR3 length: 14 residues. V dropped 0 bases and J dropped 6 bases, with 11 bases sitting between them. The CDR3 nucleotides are TGTGCCAGCAGTGAAGCAAGGGCGGGCGATGGCTACACCTTC. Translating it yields CASSEARAGDGYTF.

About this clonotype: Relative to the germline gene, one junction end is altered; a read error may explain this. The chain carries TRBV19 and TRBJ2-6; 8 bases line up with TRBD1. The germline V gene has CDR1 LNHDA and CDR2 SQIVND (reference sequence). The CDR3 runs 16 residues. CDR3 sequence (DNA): TGTGCCAGTAGTGCCGACAGGGGTGGTGGGGCCGACGTCCTGACTTTC. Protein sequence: CASSADRGGGADVLTF. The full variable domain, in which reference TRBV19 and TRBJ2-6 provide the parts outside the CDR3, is DGGITQSPKYLFRKEGQNVTLSCEQNLNHDAMYWYRQDPGQGLRLIYYSQIVNDFQKGDIAEGYSVSREKKESFPLTVTSAQKNPTAFYLCASSADRGGGADVLTFGAGSRLTVL.

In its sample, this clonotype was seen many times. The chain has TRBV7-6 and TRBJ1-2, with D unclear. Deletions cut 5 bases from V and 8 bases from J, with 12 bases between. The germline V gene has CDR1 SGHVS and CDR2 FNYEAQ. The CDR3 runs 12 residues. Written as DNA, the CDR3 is TGTGCCAGCAGCCCCAAGGGTCAAGGCTACACCTTC. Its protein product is CASSPKGQGYTF.

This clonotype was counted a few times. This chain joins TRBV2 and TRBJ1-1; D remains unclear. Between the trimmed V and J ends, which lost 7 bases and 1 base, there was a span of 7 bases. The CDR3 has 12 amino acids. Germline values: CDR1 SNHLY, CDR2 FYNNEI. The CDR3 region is CASIEGNTEAFF. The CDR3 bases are TGTGCCAGCATAGAGGGGAACACTGAAGCTTTCTTT.

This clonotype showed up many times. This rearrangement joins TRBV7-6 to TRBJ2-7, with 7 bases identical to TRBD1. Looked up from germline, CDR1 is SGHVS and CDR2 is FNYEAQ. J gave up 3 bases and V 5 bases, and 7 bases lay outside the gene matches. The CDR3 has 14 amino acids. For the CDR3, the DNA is TGTGCCAGCAGCCGCACGGGACAGTACTACGAGCAGTACTTC. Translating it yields CASSRTGQYYEQYF. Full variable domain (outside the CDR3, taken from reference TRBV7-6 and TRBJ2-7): GAGVSQSPRYKVTKRGQDVALRCDPISGHVSLYWYRQALGQGPEFLTYFNYEAQQDKSGLPNDRFSAERPEGSISTLTIQRTEQRDSAMYRCASSRTGQYYEQYFGPGTRLTVT.

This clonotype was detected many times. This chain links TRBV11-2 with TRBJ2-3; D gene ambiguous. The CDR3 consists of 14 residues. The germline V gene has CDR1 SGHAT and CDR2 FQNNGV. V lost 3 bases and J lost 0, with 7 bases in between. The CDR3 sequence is CASSFSPSTDTQYF. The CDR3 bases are TGTGCCAGCAGCTTCAGCCCTAGCACAGATACGCAGTATTTT.

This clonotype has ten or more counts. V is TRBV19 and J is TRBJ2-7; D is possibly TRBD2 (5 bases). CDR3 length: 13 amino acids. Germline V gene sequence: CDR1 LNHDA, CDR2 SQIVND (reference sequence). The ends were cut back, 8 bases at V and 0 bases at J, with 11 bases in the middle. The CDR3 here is CASGGGDSYEQYF. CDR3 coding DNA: TGTGCCAGTGGAGGAGGAGACTCCTACGAGCAGTACTTC.

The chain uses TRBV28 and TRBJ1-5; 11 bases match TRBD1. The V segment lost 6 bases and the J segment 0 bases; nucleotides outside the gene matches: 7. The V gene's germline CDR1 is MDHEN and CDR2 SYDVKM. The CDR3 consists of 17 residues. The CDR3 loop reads CASRPGQGAYSNQPQHF. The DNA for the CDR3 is TGTGCCAGCAGACCAGGACAGGGGGCGTATAGCAATCAGCCCCAGCATTTT.

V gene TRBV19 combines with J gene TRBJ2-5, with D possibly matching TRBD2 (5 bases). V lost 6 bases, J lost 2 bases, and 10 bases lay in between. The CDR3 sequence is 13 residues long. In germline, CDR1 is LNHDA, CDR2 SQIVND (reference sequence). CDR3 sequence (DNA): TGTGCCAGTAGCGGCCAGCGGCAAGAGACCCAGTACTTC. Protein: CASSGQRQETQYF.

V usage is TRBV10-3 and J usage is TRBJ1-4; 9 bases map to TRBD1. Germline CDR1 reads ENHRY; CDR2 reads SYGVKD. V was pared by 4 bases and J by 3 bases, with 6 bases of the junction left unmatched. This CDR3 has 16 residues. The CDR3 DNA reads TGTGCCATCAGTGTTTCGGACAGGGGTCCTAATGAAAAACTGTTTTTT. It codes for CAISVSDRGPNEKLFF.

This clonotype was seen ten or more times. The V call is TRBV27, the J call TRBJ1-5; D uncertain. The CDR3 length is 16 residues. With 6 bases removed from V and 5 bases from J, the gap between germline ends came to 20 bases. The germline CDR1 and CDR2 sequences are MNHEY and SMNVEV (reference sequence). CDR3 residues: CASSLGPTTFHQPQHF. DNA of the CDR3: TGTGCCAGCAGCCTTGGGCCTACTACCTTTCATCAGCCCCAGCATTTT.